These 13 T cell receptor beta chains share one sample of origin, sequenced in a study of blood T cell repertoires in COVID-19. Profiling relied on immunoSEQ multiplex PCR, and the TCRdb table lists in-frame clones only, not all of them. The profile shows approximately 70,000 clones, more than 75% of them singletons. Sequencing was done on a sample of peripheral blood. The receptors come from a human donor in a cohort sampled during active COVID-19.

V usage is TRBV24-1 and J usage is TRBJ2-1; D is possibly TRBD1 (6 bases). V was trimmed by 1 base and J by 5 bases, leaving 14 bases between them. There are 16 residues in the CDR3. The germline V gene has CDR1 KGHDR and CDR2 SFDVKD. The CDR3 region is CATSDFVGGGNNEQFF. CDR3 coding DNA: TGTGCCACCAGTGATTTTGTAGGGGGTGGGAACAATGAGCAGTTCTTC.

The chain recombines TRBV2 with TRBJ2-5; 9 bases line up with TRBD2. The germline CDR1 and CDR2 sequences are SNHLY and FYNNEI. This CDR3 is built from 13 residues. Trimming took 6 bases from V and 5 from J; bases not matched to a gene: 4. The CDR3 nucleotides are TGTGCCAGCAGGCGGGGGGGCGGTGAGACCCAGTACTTC. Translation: CASRRGGGETQYF.

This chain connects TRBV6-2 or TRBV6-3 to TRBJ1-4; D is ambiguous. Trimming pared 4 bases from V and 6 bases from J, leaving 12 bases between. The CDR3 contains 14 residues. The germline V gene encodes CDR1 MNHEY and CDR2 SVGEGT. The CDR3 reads CASSSSTPYEKLFF. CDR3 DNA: TGTGCCAGCAGTTCCTCGACTCCTTATGAAAAACTGTTTTTT.

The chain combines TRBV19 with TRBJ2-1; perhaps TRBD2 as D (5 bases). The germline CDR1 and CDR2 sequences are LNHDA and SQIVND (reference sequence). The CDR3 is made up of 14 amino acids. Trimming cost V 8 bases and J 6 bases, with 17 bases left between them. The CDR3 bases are TGTGCCAGTGGGCAGAACCTGGCGGGCAATGAGCAGTTCTTC. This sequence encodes CASGQNLAGNEQFF.

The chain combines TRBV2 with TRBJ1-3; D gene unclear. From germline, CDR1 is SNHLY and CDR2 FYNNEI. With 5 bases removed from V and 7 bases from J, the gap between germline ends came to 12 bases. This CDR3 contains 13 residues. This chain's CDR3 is CASSPPGLNTIYF. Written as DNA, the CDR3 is TGTGCCAGCAGTCCACCGGGTCTCAACACCATATATTTT.

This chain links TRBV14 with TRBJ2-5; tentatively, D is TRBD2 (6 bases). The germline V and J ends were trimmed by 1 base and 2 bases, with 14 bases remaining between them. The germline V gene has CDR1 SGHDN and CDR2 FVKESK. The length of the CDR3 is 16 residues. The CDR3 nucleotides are TGTGCCAGCAGCCAAGTAGGCGGGAAGCATCAAGAGACCCAGTACTTC. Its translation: CASSQVGGKHQETQYF.

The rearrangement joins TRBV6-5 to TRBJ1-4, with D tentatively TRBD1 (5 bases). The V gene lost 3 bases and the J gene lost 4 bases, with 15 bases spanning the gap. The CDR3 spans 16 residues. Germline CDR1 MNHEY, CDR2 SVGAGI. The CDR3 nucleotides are TGTGCCAGCAGTTATCAAAGGGGAGGGCTTAATGAAAAACTGTTTTTT. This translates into CASSYQRGGLNEKLFF.

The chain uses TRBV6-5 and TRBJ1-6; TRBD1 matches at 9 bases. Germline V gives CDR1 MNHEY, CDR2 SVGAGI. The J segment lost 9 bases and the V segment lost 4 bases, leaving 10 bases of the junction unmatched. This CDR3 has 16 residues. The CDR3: CASSSRGTGKSSPLHF. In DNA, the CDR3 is TGTGCCAGCAGTTCTCGGGGGACAGGGAAAAGTTCACCCCTCCACTTT.

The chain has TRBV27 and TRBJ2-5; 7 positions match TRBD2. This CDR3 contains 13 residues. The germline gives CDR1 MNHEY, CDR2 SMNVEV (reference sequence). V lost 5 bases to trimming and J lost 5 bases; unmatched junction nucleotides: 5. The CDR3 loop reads CASSQRDAETQYF. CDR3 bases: TGTGCCAGCAGTCAGCGGGACGCCGAGACCCAGTACTTC.

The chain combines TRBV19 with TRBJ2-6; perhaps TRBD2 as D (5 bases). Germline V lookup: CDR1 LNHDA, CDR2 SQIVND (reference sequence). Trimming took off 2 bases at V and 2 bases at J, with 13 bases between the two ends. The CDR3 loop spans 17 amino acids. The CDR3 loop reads CASSILGEGPGANVLTF. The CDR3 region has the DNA TGTGCCAGTAGTATATTGGGAGAAGGCCCTGGGGCCAACGTCCTGACTTTC.

CDR3 sequence (DNA): TGTGCCAGCAGTGCTAGCGTCGGAAACATTCAGTACTTC. Its protein product is CASSASVGNIQYF. The genes are TRBV6-4 and TRBJ2-4, with D maybe TRBD2 (6 bases). The CDR3 covers 13 residues. V was trimmed by 4 bases and J by 6 bases, leaving 10 bases between them. Germline V gene lookup returns CDR1 MRHNA and CDR2 SNTAGT.

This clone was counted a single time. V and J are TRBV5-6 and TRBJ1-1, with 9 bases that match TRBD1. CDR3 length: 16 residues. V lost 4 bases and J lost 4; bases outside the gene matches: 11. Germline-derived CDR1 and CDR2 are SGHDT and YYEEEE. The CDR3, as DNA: TGTGCCAGCAGCACGGCCGGGACAGGGTTGAGCACTGAAGCTTTCTTT. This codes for CASSTAGTGLSTEAFF.

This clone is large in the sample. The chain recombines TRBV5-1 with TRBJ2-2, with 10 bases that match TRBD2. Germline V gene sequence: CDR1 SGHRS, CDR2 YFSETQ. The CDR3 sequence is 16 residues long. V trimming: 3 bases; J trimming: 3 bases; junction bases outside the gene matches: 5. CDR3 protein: CASSSPTSGDTGELFF. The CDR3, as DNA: TGCGCCAGCAGCTCTCCTACTAGCGGGGACACCGGGGAGCTGTTTTTT.